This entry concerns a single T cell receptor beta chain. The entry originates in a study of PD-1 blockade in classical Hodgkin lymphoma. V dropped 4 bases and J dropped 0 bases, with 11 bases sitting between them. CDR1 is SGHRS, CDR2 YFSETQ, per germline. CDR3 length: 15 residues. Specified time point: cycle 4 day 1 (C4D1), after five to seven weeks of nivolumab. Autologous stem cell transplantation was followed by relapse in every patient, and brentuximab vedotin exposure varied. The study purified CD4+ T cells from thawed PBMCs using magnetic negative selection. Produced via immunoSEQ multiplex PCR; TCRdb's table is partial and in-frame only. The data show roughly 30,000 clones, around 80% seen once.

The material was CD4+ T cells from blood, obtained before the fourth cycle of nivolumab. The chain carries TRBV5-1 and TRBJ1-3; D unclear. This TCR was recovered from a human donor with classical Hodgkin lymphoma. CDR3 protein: CASSPVRNSGNTIYF. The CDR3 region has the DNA TGCGCCAGCAGCCCCGTTAGGAACTCTGGAAACACCATATATTTT.